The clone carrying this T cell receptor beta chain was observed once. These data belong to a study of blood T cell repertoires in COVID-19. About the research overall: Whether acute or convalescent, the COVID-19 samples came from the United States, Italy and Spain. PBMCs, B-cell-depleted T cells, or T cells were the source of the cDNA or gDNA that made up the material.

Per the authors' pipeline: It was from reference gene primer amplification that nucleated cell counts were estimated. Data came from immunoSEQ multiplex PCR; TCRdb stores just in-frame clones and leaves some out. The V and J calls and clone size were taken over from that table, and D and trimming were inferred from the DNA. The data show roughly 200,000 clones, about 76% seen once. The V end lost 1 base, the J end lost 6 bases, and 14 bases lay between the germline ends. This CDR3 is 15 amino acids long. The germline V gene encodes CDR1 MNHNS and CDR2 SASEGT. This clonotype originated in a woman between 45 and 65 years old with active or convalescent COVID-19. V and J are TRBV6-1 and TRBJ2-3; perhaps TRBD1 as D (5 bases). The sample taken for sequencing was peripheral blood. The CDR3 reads CASSEGATSGDTQYF. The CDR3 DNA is TGTGCCAGCAGTGAAGGGGCTACTTCAGGGGATACGCAGTATTTT.